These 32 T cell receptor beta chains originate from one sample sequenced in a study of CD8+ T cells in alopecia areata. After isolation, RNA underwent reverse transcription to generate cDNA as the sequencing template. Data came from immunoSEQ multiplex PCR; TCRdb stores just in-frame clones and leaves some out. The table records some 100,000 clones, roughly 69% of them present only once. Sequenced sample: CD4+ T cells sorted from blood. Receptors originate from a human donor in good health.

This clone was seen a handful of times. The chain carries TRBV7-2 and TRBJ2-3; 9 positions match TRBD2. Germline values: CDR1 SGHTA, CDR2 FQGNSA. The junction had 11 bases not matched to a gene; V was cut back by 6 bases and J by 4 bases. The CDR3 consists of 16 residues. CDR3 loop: CASRLGGGAGADTQYF. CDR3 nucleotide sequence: TGTGCCAGCAGGCTAGGCGGGGGGGCCGGAGCAGATACGCAGTATTTT.

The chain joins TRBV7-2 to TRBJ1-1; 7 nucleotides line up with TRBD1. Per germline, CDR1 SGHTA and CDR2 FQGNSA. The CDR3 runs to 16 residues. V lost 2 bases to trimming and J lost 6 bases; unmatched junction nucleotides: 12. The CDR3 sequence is CASSLSGRQGFPEAFF. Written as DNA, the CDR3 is TGTGCCAGCAGCTTAAGTGGGAGACAGGGATTCCCTGAAGCTTTCTTT.

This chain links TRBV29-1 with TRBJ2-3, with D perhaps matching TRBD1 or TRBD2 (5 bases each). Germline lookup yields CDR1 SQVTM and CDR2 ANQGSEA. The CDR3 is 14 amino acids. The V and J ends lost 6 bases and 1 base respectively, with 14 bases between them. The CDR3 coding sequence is TGCAGCGTGGCCGGGGCCACCCGCACAGATACGCAGTATTTT. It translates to CSVAGATRTDTQYF.

The DNA for the CDR3 is TGCAGTGCTAGGGACGACGTTGGACAGTTCTTC. Protein product: CSARDDVGQFF. The V gene is TRBV20-1, the J gene TRBJ2-1; D remains ambiguous. V gave up 3 bases and J gave up 13 bases, with 13 bases separating them. CDR3 length: 11 residues. CDR1 and CDR2 (germline): DFQATT, SNEGSKA (reference sequence).

As DNA, the CDR3 is TGCGCCAGCAGCCACCCCACAGGGGGTCGGAGTAATCAGCCCCAGCATTTT. It codes for CASSHPTGGRSNQPQHF. The chain is built from TRBV4-1 and TRBJ1-5; 8 bases are a match to TRBD1. CDR1 MGHRA and CDR2 YSYEKL come from the germline V gene. CDR3 length: 17 amino acids. The V segment lost 3 bases and the J segment 4 bases; nucleotides outside the gene matches: 11.

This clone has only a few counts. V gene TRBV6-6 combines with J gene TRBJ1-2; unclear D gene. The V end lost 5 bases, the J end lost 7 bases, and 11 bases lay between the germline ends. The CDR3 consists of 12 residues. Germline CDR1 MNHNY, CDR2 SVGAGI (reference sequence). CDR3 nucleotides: TGTGCCAGCAGTCCGCCCCGTACTGGCTACACCTTC. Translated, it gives CASSPPRTGYTF.

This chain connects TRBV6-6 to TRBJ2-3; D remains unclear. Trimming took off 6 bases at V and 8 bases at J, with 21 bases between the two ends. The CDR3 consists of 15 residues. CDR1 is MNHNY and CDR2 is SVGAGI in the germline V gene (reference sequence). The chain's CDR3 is CASRPRVFGLGTQYF. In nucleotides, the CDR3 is TGTGCCAGCAGACCTCGGGTTTTCGGGTTGGGTACGCAGTATTTT.

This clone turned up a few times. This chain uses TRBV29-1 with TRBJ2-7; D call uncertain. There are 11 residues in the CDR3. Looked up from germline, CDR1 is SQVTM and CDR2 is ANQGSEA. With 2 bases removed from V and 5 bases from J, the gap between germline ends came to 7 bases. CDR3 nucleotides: TGCAGCGTTGAAATGAAAGACGAGCAGTACTTC. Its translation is CSVEMKDEQYF.

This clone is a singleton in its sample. In DNA, the CDR3 is TGTGCCAGCTCACCACTGTCTGTCCCCGCCGGGGAGCTGTTTTTT. This gives the protein CASSPLSVPAGELFF. The rearrangement uses TRBV18 and TRBJ2-2; D unresolved. The ends were cut back, 1 base at V and 6 bases at J, with 12 bases in the middle. From germline, CDR1 is KGHSH and CDR2 LQKENI. The CDR3 runs 15 residues.

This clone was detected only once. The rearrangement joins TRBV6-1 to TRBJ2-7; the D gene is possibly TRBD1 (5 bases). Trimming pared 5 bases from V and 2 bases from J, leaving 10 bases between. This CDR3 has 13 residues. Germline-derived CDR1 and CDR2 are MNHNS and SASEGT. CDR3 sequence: CASSQDTAYEQYF. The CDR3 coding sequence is TGTGCCAGCAGTCAGGACACTGCCTACGAGCAGTACTTC.

The CDR3 loop reads CASSLEVVWRHEQYF. DNA of the CDR3: TGTGCCAGCAGCTTAGAGGTTGTATGGAGGCACGAGCAGTACTTC. The rearrangement links TRBV7-9 to TRBJ2-7; TRBD2 is a possible D gene (5 bases). V was trimmed by 1 base and J by 5 bases, leaving 15 bases between them. CDR1 and CDR2 (germline): SEHNR, FQNEAQ (reference sequence). This CDR3 spans 15 amino acids.

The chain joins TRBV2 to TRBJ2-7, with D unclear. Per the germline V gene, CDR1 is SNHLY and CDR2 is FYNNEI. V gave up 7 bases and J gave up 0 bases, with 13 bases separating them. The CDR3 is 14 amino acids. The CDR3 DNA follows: TGTGCCAGCACAAGAGGAAGGGCCTCCTACGAGCAGTACTTC. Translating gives CASTRGRASYEQYF.

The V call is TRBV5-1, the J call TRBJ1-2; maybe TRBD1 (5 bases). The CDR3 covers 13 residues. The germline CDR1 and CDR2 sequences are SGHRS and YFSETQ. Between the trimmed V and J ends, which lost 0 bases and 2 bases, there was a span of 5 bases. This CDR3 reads CASSLAGNYGYTF. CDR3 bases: TGCGCCAGCAGCTTGGCAGGGAACTATGGCTACACCTTC.

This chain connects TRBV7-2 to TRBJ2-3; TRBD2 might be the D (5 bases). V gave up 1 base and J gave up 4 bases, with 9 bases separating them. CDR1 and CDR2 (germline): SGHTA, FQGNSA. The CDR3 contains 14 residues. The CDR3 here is CASSLVLDSDTQYF. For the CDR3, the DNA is TGTGCCAGCAGCTTAGTACTAGATTCAGATACGCAGTATTTT.

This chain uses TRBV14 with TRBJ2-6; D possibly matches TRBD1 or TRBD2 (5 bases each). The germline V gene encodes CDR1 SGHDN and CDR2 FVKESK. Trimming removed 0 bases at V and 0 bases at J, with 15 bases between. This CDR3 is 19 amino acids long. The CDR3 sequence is CASSQDGRGPSSGANVLTF. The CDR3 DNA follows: TGTGCCAGCAGCCAAGACGGCCGGGGACCAAGCTCTGGGGCCAACGTCCTGACTTTC.

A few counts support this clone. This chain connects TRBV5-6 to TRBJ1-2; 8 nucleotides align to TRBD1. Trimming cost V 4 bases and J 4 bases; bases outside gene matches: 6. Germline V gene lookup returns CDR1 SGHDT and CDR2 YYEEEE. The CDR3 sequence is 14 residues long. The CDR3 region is CASSRTGGSYGYTF. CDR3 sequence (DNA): TGTGCCAGCAGCCGAACAGGGGGATCCTATGGCTACACCTTC.

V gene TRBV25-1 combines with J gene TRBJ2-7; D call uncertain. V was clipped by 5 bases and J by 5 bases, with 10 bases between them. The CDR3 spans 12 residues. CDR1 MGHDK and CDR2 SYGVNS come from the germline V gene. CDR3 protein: CASSQRGDEQYF. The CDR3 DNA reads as TGTGCCAGCAGTCAAAGAGGAGACGAGCAGTACTTC.

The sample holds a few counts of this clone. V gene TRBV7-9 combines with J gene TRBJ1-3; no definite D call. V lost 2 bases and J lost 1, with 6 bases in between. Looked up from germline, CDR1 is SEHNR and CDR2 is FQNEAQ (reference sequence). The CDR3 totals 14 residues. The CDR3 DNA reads TGTGCCAGCAGCTTAAGGAGGTCTGGAAACACCATATATTTT. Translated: CASSLRRSGNTIYF.

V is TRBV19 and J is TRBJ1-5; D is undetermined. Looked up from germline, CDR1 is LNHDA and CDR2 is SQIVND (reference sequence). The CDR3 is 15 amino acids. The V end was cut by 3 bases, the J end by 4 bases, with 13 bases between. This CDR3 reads CASSIQVRANQPQHF. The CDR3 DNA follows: TGTGCCAGTAGTATTCAGGTTCGTGCTAATCAGCCCCAGCATTTT.

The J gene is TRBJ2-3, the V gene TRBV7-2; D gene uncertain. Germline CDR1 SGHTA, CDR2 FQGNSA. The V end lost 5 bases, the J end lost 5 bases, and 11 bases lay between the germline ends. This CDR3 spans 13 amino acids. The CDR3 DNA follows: TGTGCCAGCAGCAAGAGACGGAAAGATACGCAGTATTTT. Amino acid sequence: CASSKRRKDTQYF.

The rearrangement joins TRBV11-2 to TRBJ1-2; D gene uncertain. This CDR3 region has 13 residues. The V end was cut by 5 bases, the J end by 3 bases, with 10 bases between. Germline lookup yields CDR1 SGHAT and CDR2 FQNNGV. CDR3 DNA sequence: TGTGCCAGCAGCAGCTATTTAGACTATGGCTACACCTTC. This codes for CASSSYLDYGYTF.

CDR3 in amino acids: CASSRERNQPQHF. The CDR3 DNA reads as TGTGCCAGCAGCCGGGAAAGGAATCAGCCCCAGCATTTT. The chain recombines TRBV7-6 with TRBJ1-5; D is unresolved. Trimming left V 5 bases short and J 4 bases short, with 9 bases between. This CDR3 has 13 residues. Germline V lookup: CDR1 SGHVS, CDR2 FNYEAQ. The variable domain in full, completed from reference TRBV7-6 and TRBJ1-5, reads GAGVSQSPRYKVTKRGQDVALRCDPISGHVSLYWYRQALGQGPEFLTYFNYEAQQDKSGLPNDRFSAERPEGSISTLTIQRTEQRDSAMYRCASSRERNQPQHFGDGTRLSIL.

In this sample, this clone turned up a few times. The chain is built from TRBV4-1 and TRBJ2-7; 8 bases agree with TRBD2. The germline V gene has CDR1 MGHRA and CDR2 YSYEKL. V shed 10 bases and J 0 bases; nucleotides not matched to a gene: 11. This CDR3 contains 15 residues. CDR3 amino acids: CAIKESSGGSYEQYF. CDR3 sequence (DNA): TGCGCCATCAAAGAGAGCAGCGGGGGCTCCTACGAGCAGTACTTC.

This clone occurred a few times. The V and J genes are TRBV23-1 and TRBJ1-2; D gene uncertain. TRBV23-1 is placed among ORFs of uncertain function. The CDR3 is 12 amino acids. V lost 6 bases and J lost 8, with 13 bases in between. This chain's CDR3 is CASSLLDGGYTF. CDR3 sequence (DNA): TGCGCCAGCAGCCTTCTAGATGGCGGCTACACCTTC.

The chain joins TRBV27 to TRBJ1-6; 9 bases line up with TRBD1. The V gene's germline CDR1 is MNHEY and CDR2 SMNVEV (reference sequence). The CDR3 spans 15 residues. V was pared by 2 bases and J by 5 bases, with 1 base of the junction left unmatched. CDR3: CASSLRTGDNSPLHF. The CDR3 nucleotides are TGTGCCAGCAGTTTAAGGACAGGGGATAATTCACCCCTCCACTTT.

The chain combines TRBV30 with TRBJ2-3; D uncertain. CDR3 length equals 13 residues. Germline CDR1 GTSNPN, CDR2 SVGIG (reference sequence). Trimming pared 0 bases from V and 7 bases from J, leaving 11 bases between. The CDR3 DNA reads TGTGCCTGGAGTGTTGCACCCCACAATACGCAGTATTTT. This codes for CAWSVAPHNTQYF.

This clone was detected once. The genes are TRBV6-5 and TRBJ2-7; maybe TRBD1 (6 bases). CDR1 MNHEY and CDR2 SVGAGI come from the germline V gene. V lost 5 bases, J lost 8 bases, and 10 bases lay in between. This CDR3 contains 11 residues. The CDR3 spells CASSRGDKQYF. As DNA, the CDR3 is TGTGCCAGCAGTAGAGGGGACAAGCAGTACTTC.

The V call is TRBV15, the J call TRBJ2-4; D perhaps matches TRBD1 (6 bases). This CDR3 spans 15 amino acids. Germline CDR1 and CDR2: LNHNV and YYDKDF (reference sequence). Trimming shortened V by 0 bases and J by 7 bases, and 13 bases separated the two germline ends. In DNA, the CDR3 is TGTGCCACCAGCAGAGATCACGGGCAGGGGAACATTCAGTACTTC. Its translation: CATSRDHGQGNIQYF.

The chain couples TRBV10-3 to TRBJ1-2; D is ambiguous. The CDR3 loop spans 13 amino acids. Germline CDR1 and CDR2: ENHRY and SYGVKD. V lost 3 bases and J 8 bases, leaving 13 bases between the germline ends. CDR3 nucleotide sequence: TGTGCCATCAGTGAAAGGGATTCGGAAGGCTACACCTTC. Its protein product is CAISERDSEGYTF.

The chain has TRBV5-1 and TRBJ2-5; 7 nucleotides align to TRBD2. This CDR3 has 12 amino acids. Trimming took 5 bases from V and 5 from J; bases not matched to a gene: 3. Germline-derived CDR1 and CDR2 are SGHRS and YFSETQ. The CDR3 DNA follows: TGCGCCAGCAGAGCAGCGGGGGAGACCCAGTACTTC. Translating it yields CASRAAGETQYF.

CDR3 DNA sequence: TGTGCCAGCAGCTGGACCAGGGGCTCTAACATTCAGTACTTC. This sequence encodes CASSWTRGSNIQYF. V and J are TRBV11-2 and TRBJ2-4, with D tentatively TRBD1 (6 bases). V was clipped by 4 bases and J by 7 bases, with 14 bases between them. From germline, CDR1 is SGHAT and CDR2 FQNNGV. This CDR3 spans 14 amino acids.

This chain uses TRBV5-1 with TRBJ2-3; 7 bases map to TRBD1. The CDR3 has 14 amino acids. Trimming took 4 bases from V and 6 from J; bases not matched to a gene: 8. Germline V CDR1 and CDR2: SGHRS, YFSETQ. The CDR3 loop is CASSGEGARDTQYF. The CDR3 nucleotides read TGCGCCAGCAGCGGTGAGGGGGCCCGGGATACGCAGTATTTT.